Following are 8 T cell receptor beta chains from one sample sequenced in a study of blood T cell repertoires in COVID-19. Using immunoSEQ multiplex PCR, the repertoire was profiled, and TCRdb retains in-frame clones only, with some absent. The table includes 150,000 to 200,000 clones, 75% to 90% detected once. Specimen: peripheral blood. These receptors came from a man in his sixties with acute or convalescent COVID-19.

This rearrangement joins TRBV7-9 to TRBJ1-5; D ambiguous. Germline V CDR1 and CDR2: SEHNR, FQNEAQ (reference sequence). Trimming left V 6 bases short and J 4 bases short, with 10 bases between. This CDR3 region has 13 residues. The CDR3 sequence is CASRGSTNQPQHF. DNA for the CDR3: TGTGCCAGCAGGGGTAGCACTAATCAGCCCCAGCATTTT.

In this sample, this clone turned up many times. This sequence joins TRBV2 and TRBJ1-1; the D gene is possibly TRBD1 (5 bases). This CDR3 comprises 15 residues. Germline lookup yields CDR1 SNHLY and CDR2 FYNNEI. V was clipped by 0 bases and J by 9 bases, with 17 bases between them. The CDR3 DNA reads TGTGCCAGCAGTGAAGCGAGGATCGAGGGGAGGAAAGCTTTCTTT. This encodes CASSEARIEGRKAFF.

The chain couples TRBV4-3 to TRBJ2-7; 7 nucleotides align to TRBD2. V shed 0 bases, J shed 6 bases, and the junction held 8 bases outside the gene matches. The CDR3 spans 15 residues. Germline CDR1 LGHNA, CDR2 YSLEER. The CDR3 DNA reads TGCGCCAGCAGCCAAGATTCGGGGGGTTTAGGCGAGCAGTACTTC. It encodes CASSQDSGGLGEQYF.

The CDR3 spells CASSLSAAGYNEQFF. For the CDR3, the DNA is TGTGCCAGCAGCTTATCAGCGGCGGGATACAATGAGCAGTTCTTC. The rearrangement uses TRBV7-6 and TRBJ2-1; D may be TRBD2 (6 bases). This CDR3 comprises 15 residues. Germline CDR1 is SGHVS and CDR2 is FNYEAQ. Trimming pared 2 bases from V and 4 bases from J, leaving 12 bases between.

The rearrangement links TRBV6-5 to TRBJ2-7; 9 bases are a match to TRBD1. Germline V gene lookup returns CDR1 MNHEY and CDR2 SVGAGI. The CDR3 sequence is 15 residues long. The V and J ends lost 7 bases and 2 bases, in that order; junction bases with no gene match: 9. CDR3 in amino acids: CASTPQGAFAYEQYF. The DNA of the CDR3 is TGTGCCAGCACTCCACAGGGGGCATTTGCCTACGAGCAGTACTTC.

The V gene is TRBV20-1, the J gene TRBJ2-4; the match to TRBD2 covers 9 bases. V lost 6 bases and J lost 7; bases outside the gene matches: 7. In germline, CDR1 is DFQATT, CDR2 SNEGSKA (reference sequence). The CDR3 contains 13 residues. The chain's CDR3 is CSASQRGVNIQYF. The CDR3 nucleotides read TGCAGTGCGAGTCAGCGGGGGGTTAACATTCAGTACTTC.

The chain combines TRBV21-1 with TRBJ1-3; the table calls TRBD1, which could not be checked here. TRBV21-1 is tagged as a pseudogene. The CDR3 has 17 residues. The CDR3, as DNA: TGTGCCAGCAGCTATTGTACAGGGGACGACTCTGGAAACACCATATATTTT. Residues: CASSYCTGDDSGNTIYF.

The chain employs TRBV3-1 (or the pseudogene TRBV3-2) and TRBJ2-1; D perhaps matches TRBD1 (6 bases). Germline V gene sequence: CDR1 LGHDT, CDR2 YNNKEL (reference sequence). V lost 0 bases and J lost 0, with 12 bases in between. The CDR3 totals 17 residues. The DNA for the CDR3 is TGTGCCAGCAGCCAAGACTCGGACAGCCTCTCCTACAATGAGCAGTTCTTC. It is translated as CASSQDSDSLSYNEQFF.